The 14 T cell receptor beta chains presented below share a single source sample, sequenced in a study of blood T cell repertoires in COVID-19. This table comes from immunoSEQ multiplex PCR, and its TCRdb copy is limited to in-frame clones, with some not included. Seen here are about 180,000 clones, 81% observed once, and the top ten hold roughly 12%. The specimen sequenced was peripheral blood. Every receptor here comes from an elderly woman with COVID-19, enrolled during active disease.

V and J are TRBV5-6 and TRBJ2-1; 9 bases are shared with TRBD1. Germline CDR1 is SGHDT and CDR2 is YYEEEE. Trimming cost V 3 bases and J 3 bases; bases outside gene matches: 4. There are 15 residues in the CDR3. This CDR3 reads CASSWDRENYNEQFF. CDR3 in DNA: TGTGCCAGCAGCTGGGACAGGGAAAACTACAATGAGCAGTTCTTC. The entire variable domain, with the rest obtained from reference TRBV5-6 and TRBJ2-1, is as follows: DAGVTQSPTHLIKTRGQQVTLRCSPKSGHDTVSWYQQALGQGPQFIFQYYEEEERQRGNFPDRFSGHQFPNYSSELNVNALLLGDSALYLCASSWDRENYNEQFFGPGTRLTVL.

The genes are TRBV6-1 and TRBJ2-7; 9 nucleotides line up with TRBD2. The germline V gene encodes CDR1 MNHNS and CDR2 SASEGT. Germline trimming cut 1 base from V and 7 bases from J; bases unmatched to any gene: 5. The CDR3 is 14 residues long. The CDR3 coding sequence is TGTGCCAGCAGTGAAGGACTAGCGGTAGGGGAGCAGTACTTC. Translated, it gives CASSEGLAVGEQYF.

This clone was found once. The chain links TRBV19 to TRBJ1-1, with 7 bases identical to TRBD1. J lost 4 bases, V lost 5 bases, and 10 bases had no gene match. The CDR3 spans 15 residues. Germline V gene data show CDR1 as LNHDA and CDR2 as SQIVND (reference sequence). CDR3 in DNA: TGTGCCAGTAGTGGGCAGGGGGTCTTGAGCACTGAAGCTTTCTTT. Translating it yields CASSGQGVLSTEAFF.

CDR3 loop: CSTRGGQRDPQDTQYF. CDR3 sequence (DNA): TGCAGCACCCGGGGGGGGCAACGGGACCCTCAAGATACGCAGTATTTT. The chain links TRBV29-1 to TRBJ2-3, with 8 nucleotides matching TRBD2. V was clipped by 8 bases and J by 5 bases; unmatched bases: 18. The germline CDR1 and CDR2 sequences are SQVTM and ANQGSEA. The CDR3 totals 16 residues.

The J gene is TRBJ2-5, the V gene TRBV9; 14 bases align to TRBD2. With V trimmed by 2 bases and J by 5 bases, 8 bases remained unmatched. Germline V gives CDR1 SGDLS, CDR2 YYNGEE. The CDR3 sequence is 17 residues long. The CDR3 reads CASSVGLAGGCKETQYF. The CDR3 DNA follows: TGTGCCAGCAGCGTCGGACTAGCGGGGGGATGTAAGGAGACCCAGTACTTC.

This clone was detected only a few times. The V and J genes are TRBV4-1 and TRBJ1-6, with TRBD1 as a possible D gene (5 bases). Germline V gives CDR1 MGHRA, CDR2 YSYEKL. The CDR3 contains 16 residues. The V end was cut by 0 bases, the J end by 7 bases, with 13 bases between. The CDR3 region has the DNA TGCGCCAGCAGCCAAGAGGTCGGCAGGACAAATTCACCCCTCCACTTT. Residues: CASSQEVGRTNSPLHF.

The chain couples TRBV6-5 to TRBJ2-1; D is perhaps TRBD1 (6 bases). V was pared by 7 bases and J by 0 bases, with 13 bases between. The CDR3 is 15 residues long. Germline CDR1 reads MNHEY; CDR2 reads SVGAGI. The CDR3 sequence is CASTRTASSYNEQFF. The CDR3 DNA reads TGTGCCAGCACTCGGACAGCTAGCTCCTACAATGAGCAGTTCTTC.

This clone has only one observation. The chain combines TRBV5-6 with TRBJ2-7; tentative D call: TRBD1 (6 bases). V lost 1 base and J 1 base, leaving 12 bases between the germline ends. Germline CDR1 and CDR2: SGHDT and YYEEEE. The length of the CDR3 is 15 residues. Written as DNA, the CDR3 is TGTGCCAGCAGCTTGTGGGGGACATTATCCTACGAGCAGTACTTC. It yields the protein CASSLWGTLSYEQYF.

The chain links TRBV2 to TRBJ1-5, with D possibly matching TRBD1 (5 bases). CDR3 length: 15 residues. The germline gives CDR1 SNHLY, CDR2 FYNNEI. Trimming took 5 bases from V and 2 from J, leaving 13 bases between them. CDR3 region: CASSPDTTGNQPQHF. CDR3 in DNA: TGTGCCAGCAGTCCGGACACGACCGGCAATCAGCCCCAGCATTTT.

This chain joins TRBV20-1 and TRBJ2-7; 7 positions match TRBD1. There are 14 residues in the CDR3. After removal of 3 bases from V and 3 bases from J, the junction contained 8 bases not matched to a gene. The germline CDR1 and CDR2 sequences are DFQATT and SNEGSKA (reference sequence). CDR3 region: CSASGTASHYEQYF. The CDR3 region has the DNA TGCAGTGCTAGTGGGACAGCAAGCCACTACGAGCAGTACTTC.

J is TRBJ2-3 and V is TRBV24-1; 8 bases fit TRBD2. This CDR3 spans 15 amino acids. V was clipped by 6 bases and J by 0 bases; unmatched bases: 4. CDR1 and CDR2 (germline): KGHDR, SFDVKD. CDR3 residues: CATSYGGRSTDTQYF. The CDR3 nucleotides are TGTGCCACCAGTTATGGCGGGAGGAGCACAGATACGCAGTATTTT.

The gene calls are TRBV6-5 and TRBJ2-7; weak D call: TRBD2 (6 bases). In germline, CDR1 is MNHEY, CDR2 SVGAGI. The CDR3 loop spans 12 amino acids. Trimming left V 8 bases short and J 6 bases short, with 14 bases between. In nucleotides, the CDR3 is TGTGCCAGCCGGGACTCCCCGGGCGAGCAGTACTTC. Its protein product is CASRDSPGEQYF.

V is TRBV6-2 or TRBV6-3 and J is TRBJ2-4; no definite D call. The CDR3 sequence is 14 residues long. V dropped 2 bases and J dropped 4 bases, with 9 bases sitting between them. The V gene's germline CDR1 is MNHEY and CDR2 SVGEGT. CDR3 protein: CASSYRQAKNIQYF. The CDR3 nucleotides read TGTGCCAGCAGTTACAGACAAGCAAAAAACATTCAGTACTTC.

The CDR3 coding sequence is TGCAGTGCTAGTGACATCTACTACGAGCAGTACTTC. This encodes CSASDIYYEQYF. V is TRBV20-1 and J is TRBJ2-7; D gene uncertain. V was cut by 3 bases and J by 3 bases, with 9 bases left in between. Germline lookup yields CDR1 DFQATT and CDR2 SNEGSKA (reference sequence). The CDR3 runs to 12 residues.